Detailed here is one T cell receptor (beta chain). Its target is unknown. Template switching with 5'RACE generated the TCR cDNA and added a universal primer site and UMIs. Via MiXCR, TCRdb re-called the 5' RACE reads, giving one row per CDR3 protein. Of roughly 500,000 distinct CDR3 sequences detected, around 21% appear once; the ten largest clones hold over 11%. The sample originates from a study of T cells after yellow fever vaccination. Findings of the study overall: The secondary response peaked faster, at day 5 versus 15, but was weaker. Clonotypes shared by both compartments, CD4 and CD8, made up a small share.

The CDR3 is 13 amino acids. J lost 7 bases, V lost 3 bases, and 6 bases had no gene match. Germline V gene sequence: CDR1 SGHRS, CDR2 YFSETQ. The specimen was PBMCs, collected 15 days after the yellow fever booster vaccination. The TCR comes from a man aged 25 to 40 who received the YFV17D yellow fever vaccine. The rearrangement uses TRBV5-1 and TRBJ2-5; 7 positions agree with TRBD2. The CDR3 sequence: CASSYSGGGTQYF. The DNA for the CDR3 is TGCGCCAGCAGCTACAGTGGGGGGGGGACCCAGTACTTC.